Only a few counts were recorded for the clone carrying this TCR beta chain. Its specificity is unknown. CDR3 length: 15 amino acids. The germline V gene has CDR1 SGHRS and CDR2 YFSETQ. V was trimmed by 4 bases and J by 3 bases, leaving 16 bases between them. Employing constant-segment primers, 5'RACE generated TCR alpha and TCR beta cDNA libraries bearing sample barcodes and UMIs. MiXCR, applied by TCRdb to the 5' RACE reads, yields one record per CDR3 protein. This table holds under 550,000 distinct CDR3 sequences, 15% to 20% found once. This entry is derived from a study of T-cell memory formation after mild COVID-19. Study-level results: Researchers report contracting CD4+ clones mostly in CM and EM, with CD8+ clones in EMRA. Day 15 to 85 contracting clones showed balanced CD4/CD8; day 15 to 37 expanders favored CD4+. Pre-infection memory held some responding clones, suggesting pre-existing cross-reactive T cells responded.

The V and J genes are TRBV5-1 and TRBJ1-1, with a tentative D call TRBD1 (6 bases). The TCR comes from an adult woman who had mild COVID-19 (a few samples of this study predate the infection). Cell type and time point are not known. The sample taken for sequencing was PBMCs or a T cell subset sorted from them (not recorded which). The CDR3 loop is CASSVTGSGHTEAFF. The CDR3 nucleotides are TGCGCCAGCAGCGTCACAGGGAGCGGGCACACTGAAGCTTTCTTT.